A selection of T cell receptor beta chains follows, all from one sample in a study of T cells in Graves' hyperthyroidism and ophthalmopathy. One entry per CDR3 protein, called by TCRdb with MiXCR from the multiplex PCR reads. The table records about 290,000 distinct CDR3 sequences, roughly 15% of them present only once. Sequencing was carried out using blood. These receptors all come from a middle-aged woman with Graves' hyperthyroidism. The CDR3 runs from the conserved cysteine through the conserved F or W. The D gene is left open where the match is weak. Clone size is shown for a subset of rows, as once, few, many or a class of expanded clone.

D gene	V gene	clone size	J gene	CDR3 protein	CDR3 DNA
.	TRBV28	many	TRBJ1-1	CASSLGGRFEAFF	TGTGCCAGCAGTCTGGGAGGGCGGTTTGAAGCTTTCTTT
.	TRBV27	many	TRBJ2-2	CASGRATTGELFF	TGTGCCAGCGGACGGGCAACCACCGGGGAGCTGTTTTTT
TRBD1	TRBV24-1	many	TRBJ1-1	CATSVEGAEAFF	TGTGCCACCAGTGTCGAGGGGGCGGAAGCTTTCTTT
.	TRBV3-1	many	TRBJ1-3	CASSPGHPETTIYF	TGTGCCAGCAGCCCGGGACACCCGGAAACCACCATATATTTT
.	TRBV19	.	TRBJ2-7	CASSVAESSYEQYF	TGTGCCAGTAGTGTCGCGGAAAGCTCCTACGAGCAGTACTTC
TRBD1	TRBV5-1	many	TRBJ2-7	CASSSRQGRHEQYF	TGCGCCAGCAGCTCCCGACAGGGTCGACACGAGCAGTACTTC
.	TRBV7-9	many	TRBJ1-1	CASSHSIRKNTEAFF	TGTGCCAGCAGCCACTCGATCCGAAAGAACACTGAAGCTTTCTTT
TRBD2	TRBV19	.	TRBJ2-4	CATRLAGSKNIQYF	TGTGCCACCAGACTAGCGGGGTCCAAAAACATTCAGTACTTC
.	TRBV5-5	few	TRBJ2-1	CASRRATYNEQFF	TGTGCCAGCAGGAGGGCTACCTACAATGAGCAGTTCTTC
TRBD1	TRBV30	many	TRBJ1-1	CAWSNLTGAGGTEAFF	TGTGCCTGGAGTAACTTGACAGGAGCAGGGGGCACTGAAGCTTTCTTT
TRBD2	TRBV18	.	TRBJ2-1	CASSPRGLAGVGNEQFF	TGTGCCAGCTCACCACGTGGACTAGCGGGAGTGGGGAATGAGCAGTTCTTC
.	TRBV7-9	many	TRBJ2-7	CASSSSPRGEQYF	TGTGCCAGCAGCTCGTCCCCGAGGGGCGAGCAGTACTTC
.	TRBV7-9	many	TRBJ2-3	CASSLVVGTDTQYF	TGTGCCAGCAGCTTAGTTGTGGGAACAGATACGCAGTATTTT
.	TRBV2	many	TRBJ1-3	CASSRADSGNTIYF	TGTGCCAGCTCAAGGGCCGACTCTGGAAACACCATATATTTT
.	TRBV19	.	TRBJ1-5	CASNDPGVFNQPQHF	TGTGCCAGTAACGACCCCGGGGTCTTCAATCAGCCCCAGCATTTT
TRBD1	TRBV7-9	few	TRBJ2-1	CASSTGQGLNEQFF	TGTGCCAGCAGCACTGGACAGGGGTTAAATGAGCAGTTCTTC
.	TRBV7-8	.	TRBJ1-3	CASSFRGSGNAIYF	TGTGCCAGCAGCTTTCGAGGATCTGGAAACGCCATATATTTT
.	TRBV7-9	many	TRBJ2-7	CASSAQGKLSYEQYF	TGTGCCAGCAGCGCGCAGGGGAAACTCTCCTACGAGCAGTACTTC
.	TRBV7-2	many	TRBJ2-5	CASSLVWDQETQYF	TGTGCCAGCAGCTTAGTCTGGGACCAAGAGACCCAGTACTTC
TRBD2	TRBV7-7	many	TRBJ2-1	CASSSPAEREHCEQFF	TGTGCTAGCAGCTCTCCTGCGGAGCGGGAGCATTGTGAGCAGTTCTTC
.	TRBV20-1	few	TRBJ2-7	CSARDGGTRTAHEQYF	TGCAGTGCTAGAGATGGCGGGACAAGGACCGCACACGAGCAGTACTTC
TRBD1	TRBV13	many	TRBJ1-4	CASSPGQGGEKLFF	TGTGCCAGCAGCCCGGGACAGGGAGGTGAAAAACTGTTTTTT
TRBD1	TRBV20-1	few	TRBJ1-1	CSARDWAGGSPEAFF	TGCAGTGCTAGAGATTGGGCAGGGGGTAGTCCTGAAGCTTTCTTT
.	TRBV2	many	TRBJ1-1	CASTRGAENTEAFF	TGTGCCAGCACCCGTGGGGCGGAGAACACTGAAGCTTTCTTT
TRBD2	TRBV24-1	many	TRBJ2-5	CATSAPTGGENTRETQYF	TGTGCCACCAGTGCTCCCACGGGGGGTGAAAACACCAGGGAGACCCAGTACTTC
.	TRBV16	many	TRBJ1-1	CASSPFSSTEAFF	TGTGCCAGCAGTCCCTTTTCATCGACTGAAGCTTTCTTT